The 30 T cell receptor beta chains below all came from one sample that was sequenced in a study of shared clonotypes between healthy human individuals. The assay was immunoSEQ multiplex PCR, and TCRdb's table has in-frame clones only and misses some. The table has 550,000 to 600,000 clones, roughly 72% seen once. The sequenced sample was PBMCs. These receptors were collected from a middle-aged woman in good health. Some clones in this sample may be carry-over from other donors' samples.

V usage is TRBV2 and J usage is TRBJ2-2; perhaps TRBD2 as D (5 bases). The CDR3 has 13 amino acids. V lost 6 bases and J lost 4, with 9 bases in between. From germline, CDR1 is SNHLY and CDR2 FYNNEI. CDR3 nucleotide sequence: TGTGCCAGCAGACTGGACTTCACCGGGGAGCTGTTTTTT. This translates into CASRLDFTGELFF.

This chain joins TRBV7-6 and TRBJ2-1, with D possibly matching TRBD1 (6 bases). The length of the CDR3 is 15 residues. Trimming took 5 bases from V and 7 from J, leaving 18 bases between them. Germline CDR1 reads SGHVS; CDR2 reads FNYEAQ. The CDR3 loop reads CASSNLGALENEQFF. DNA for the CDR3: TGTGCCAGCAGCAACCTGGGGGCCCTAGAAAATGAGCAGTTCTTC.

This clone was seen only a few times. The chain joins TRBV30 to TRBJ2-1; TRBD2 matches 12 bases. This CDR3 region has 15 residues. Per germline, CDR1 GTSNPN and CDR2 SVGIG (reference sequence). V dropped 1 base and J dropped 4; count of bases not matched to a gene: 2. The CDR3 spells CAWSALAGGYNEQFF. The DNA of the CDR3 is TGTGCCTGGAGTGCCCTAGCGGGAGGGTACAATGAGCAGTTCTTC.

The chain carries TRBV5-4 and TRBJ2-1, with 10 nucleotides matching TRBD2. The germline CDR1 and CDR2 sequences are SGHNT and YYREEE (reference sequence). Unmatched junction bases numbered 4, after V lost 4 bases and J lost 6 bases. This CDR3 has 14 amino acids. CDR3 sequence (DNA): TGTGCCAGCAGCATCCGGACTAGCGGCAATGAGCAGTTCTTC. Translated: CASSIRTSGNEQFF.

The gene calls are TRBV2 and TRBJ1-5; the D gene is possibly TRBD1 (5 bases). V dropped 6 bases and J dropped 9 bases, with 18 bases sitting between them. Germline V CDR1 and CDR2: SNHLY, FYNNEI. The CDR3 consists of 14 residues. The CDR3 nucleotides are TGTGCCAGCAGGGTGACAGACTATGGGTGGCCCCAGCATTTT. This codes for CASRVTDYGWPQHF.

This chain links TRBV15 with TRBJ2-1; maybe TRBD1 (5 bases). Per germline, CDR1 LNHNV and CDR2 YYDKDF (reference sequence). The CDR3 covers 13 residues. Trimming removed 0 bases at V and 10 bases at J, with 10 bases between. The CDR3 region has the DNA TGTGCCACCAGCAGAGATAGGAACAGGGAGCAGTTCTTC. This gives the protein CATSRDRNREQFF.

The chain carries TRBV2 and TRBJ1-4; D perhaps matches TRBD1 (6 bases). This CDR3 contains 15 residues. V lost 9 bases and J 6 bases, leaving 20 bases between the germline ends. Germline-derived CDR1 and CDR2 are SNHLY and FYNNEI. As DNA, the CDR3 is TGTGCCAGTTTCCCGCCGGGACATCGGGATGAAAAACTGTTTTTT. It yields the protein CASFPPGHRDEKLFF.

The genes are TRBV27 and TRBJ2-7, with D possibly being TRBD2 (6 bases). Germline CDR1 is MNHEY and CDR2 is SMNVEV (reference sequence). The CDR3 is 17 amino acids. With 6 bases removed from V and 3 bases from J, the gap between germline ends came to 24 bases. The chain's CDR3 is CASRGRAGRSSLYEQYF. CDR3 DNA sequence: TGTGCCAGCAGGGGCAGAGCGGGTCGGAGCTCGCTCTACGAGCAGTACTTC.

This clone has only one observation. The sample carries other DNA sequences with the same CDR3. DNA of the CDR3: TGCGCCAGCAGCTTGGCGGGGACAGGGATCCACGAGCAGTACTTC. It codes for CASSLAGTGIHEQYF. V and J are TRBV5-1 and TRBJ2-7, with 9 bases aligning to TRBD1. J lost 5 bases, V lost 0 bases, and 6 bases had no gene match. This CDR3 region has 15 residues. CDR1 is SGHRS, CDR2 YFSETQ, per germline.

The chain combines TRBV7-9 with TRBJ2-5, with D uncertain. The CDR3 is made up of 12 amino acids. V lost 3 bases to trimming and J lost 5 bases, with 7 bases between them. CDR1 is SEHNR, CDR2 FQNEAQ, per germline (reference sequence). Here the CDR3 DNA reads TGTGCCAGCAGCTTTGGGGTGGAGACCCAGTACTTC. As protein: CASSFGVETQYF.

The chain recombines TRBV7-6 with TRBJ2-5; D is unresolved. The J call may be in error: the DNA end matches TRBJ2-7 better. Germline V CDR1 and CDR2: SGHVS, FNYEAQ. The CDR3 runs to 12 residues. The DNA of the CDR3 is TGTGCCAGCAGCTCCCCCCCCTACGAGCAGTACTTC. It yields the protein CASSSPPYEQYF.

J is TRBJ2-7 and V is TRBV5-4; D not resolved. Trimming stripped 3 bases from V and 0 bases from J, with 4 bases between. The CDR3 contains 12 residues. CDR1 and CDR2 (germline): SGHNT, YYREEE (reference sequence). CDR3 nucleotides: TGTGCCAGCAGCTCCGACTCCTACGAGCAGTACTTC. It is translated as CASSSDSYEQYF.

About this clone itself: A single base separates this from a much larger clone, so it may be a read error. This rearrangement joins TRBV30 to TRBJ2-2, with D possibly called TRBD1 or TRBD2 (5 bases each). CDR3 size: 18 residues. Germline-derived CDR1 and CDR2 are GTSNPN and SVGIG (reference sequence). The CDR3 sequence: CARRPPGSRGPNTGELFF. Here the CDR3 DNA reads TGTGCCCGGAGACCGCCTGGGAGTCGGGGACCGAACACCGGGGAGCTGTTTTTT.

This clone was counted once. Other DNA sequences from this sample encode an identical CDR3 as well. The chain recombines TRBV5-1 with TRBJ2-5; 8 nucleotides align to TRBD2. The CDR3 consists of 16 residues. Per the germline V gene, CDR1 is SGHRS and CDR2 is YFSETQ. V dropped 0 bases and J dropped 5; count of bases not matched to a gene: 9. The CDR3 bases are TGCGCCAGCAGCTTGGTTACAAGCGGGAGCGGGGAGACCCAGTACTTC. As protein: CASSLVTSGSGETQYF.

The rearrangement links TRBV7-9 to TRBJ2-7, with TRBD1 matching 7 bases. With 1 base clipped from V and 9 bases from J, the junction kept 15 bases outside the gene matches. Germline lookup yields CDR1 SEHNR and CDR2 FQNEAQ (reference sequence). The length of the CDR3 is 16 residues. CDR3 protein: CASSLGAGQVYDWQYF. The CDR3 coding sequence is TGTGCCAGCAGCTTAGGAGCAGGACAGGTCTACGACTGGCAGTACTTC.

The V call is TRBV5-1, the J call TRBJ2-1, with 13 positions matching TRBD2. V was pared by 3 bases and J by 7 bases, with 7 bases of the junction left unmatched. Germline CDR1 and CDR2: SGHRS and YFSETQ. This CDR3 has 16 residues. The CDR3 protein is CASSSGLAGFRNEQFF. The CDR3 region has the DNA TGCGCCAGCAGCTCGGGACTAGCGGGGTTTCGGAATGAGCAGTTCTTC.

The chain uses TRBV30 and TRBJ2-1; D may be TRBD2 (6 bases). The length of the CDR3 is 14 residues. Deletions cut 0 bases from V and 11 bases from J, with 17 bases between. From germline, CDR1 is GTSNPN and CDR2 SVGIG (reference sequence). CDR3 region: CAWSVPIAEAQQFF. In DNA, the CDR3 is TGTGCCTGGAGTGTACCGATAGCGGAGGCCCAGCAGTTCTTC. Combining the CDR3 with reference TRBV30 and TRBJ2-1 gives the whole variable domain SQTIHQWPATLVQPVGSPLSLECTVEGTSNPNLYWYRQAAGRGLQLLFYSVGIGQISSEVPQNLSASRPQDRQFILSSKKLLLSDSGFYLCAWSVPIAEAQQFFGPGTRLTVL.

The J gene is TRBJ2-7, the V gene TRBV5-1; 7 nucleotides align to TRBD1. J lost 0 bases, V lost 2 bases, and 2 bases had no gene match. The CDR3 extends over 14 amino acids. From germline, CDR1 is SGHRS and CDR2 YFSETQ. The CDR3 DNA reads TGCGCCAGCAGCTTATGGGACAGCTCCTACGAGCAGTACTTC. Its protein product is CASSLWDSSYEQYF.

The chain carries TRBV19 and TRBJ1-4; D uncertain. The germline gives CDR1 LNHDA, CDR2 SQIVND (reference sequence). Trimming stripped 7 bases from V and 0 bases from J, with 12 bases between. The CDR3 totals 15 residues. This CDR3 reads CASNTPRSTNEKLFF. The DNA for the CDR3 is TGTGCCAGTAACACCCCCCGGTCAACTAATGAAAAACTGTTTTTT.

As regards this clone: A far bigger clonotype differs at one base, so this is likely a read error. The same CDR3 is also encoded by other DNA sequences in this sample. The rearrangement links TRBV30 to TRBJ1-5, with TRBD1 as a possible D gene (6 bases). The CDR3 runs to 14 residues. Trimming left V 1 base short and J 4 bases short, with 11 bases between. Germline-derived CDR1 and CDR2 are GTSNPN and SVGIG (reference sequence). The CDR3 coding sequence is TGTGCCTGGAGTGCCGGGACACTAAATCAGCCCCAGCATTTT. Encoded protein: CAWSAGTLNQPQHF.

The chain combines TRBV18 with TRBJ2-1; weak D call: TRBD1 (5 bases). Between the trimmed V and J ends, which lost 3 bases and 0 bases, there was a span of 15 bases. The germline CDR1 and CDR2 sequences are KGHSH and LQKENI. CDR3 length: 17 residues. CDR3: CASSPLDKPSSYNEQFF. In DNA form, the CDR3 reads TGTGCCAGCTCACCTCTGGACAAACCGAGCTCCTACAATGAGCAGTTCTTC.

This chain joins TRBV2 and TRBJ2-3, with D possibly being TRBD2 (6 bases). V was pared by 6 bases and J by 0 bases, with 10 bases between. The CDR3 spans 14 residues. CDR1 and CDR2 from the germline V gene are SNHLY and FYNNEI. The DNA of the CDR3 is TGTGCCAGCAGGGGGACTGCCAGCACAGATACGCAGTATTTT. Amino acids: CASRGTASTDTQYF.

With regard to this clone: Since a far larger clone is one base different, this is likely a read error. The DNA of the CDR3 is TGTGCCTGGAGCGCCAGTCATACCTCAACCTTGGGCACTGAAGCTTTCTTT. This gives the protein CAWSASHTSTLGTEAFF. The J gene is TRBJ1-1, the V gene TRBV30; D not certain. Germline CDR1 GTSNPN, CDR2 SVGIG (reference sequence). Trimming removed 3 bases from V and 4 bases from J, with 24 bases in between. This CDR3 region has 17 residues.

As concerns this clone: A read error is likely here: a far larger clone is one base away. The rearrangement uses TRBV2 and TRBJ2-2, with a weak D call TRBD1 (6 bases). Germline V gives CDR1 SNHLY, CDR2 FYNNEI. V shed 7 bases and J shed 5 bases, with 8 bases lying between them. The length of the CDR3 is 12 residues. The CDR3: CASTQGTGELFF. Written as DNA, the CDR3 is TGTGCCAGCACCCAGGGGACCGGGGAGCTGTTTTTT.

The V and J genes are TRBV4-1 and TRBJ1-2, with D hard to call. V was cut by 1 base and J by 0 bases, with 15 bases left in between. Germline V lookup: CDR1 MGHRA, CDR2 YSYEKL. The CDR3 totals 17 residues. The CDR3 nucleotides are TGCGCCAGCAGCCAAGGGGGTGCGTCCGGGGCTAACTATGGCTACACCTTC. Protein: CASSQGGASGANYGYTF.

V usage is TRBV6-1 and J usage is TRBJ2-7; D unresolved. V gave up 3 bases and J gave up 6 bases, with 18 bases separating them. The CDR3 is 15 amino acids. Germline V gene lookup returns CDR1 MNHNS and CDR2 SASEGT. CDR3 DNA sequence: TGTGCCAGCAGTGAGTTATCGTCACAGTGGGGCGAGCAGTACTTC. Protein product: CASSELSSQWGEQYF.

With regard to this clone: Within the sample, other DNA sequences also encode this same CDR3. The chain carries TRBV7-2 and TRBJ2-5; the D gene is possibly TRBD2 (6 bases). Germline V gene lookup returns CDR1 SGHTA and CDR2 FQGNSA. The CDR3 is 14 amino acids. Between the trimmed V and J ends, which lost 1 base and 5 bases, there was a span of 11 bases. CDR3 in amino acids: CASSLEGGRETQYF. The DNA of the CDR3 is TGTGCCAGCAGCTTAGAGGGTGGGAGGGAGACCCAGTACTTC.

This chain links TRBV18 with TRBJ1-2, with D hard to call. The CDR3 consists of 14 residues. Trimming cost V 6 bases and J 2 bases, with 13 bases left between them. From germline, CDR1 is KGHSH and CDR2 LQKENI. CDR3 region: CASSYTSGNYGYTF. CDR3 nucleotide sequence: TGTGCCAGCTCCTATACCTCCGGGAACTATGGCTACACCTTC.

The chain employs TRBV5-1 and TRBJ1-2; 9 bases match TRBD1. Germline-derived CDR1 and CDR2 are SGHRS and YFSETQ. There are 17 residues in the CDR3. Losses at the gene ends were 2 bases for V and 8 bases for J; bases not matched to a gene: 16. The chain's CDR3 is CASSFGAQGQGAKGYTF. CDR3 coding DNA: TGCGCCAGCAGCTTCGGAGCCCAGGGACAGGGAGCGAAAGGCTACACCTTC. The complete variable domain, with remaining parts taken from reference TRBV5-1 and TRBJ1-2, reads KAGVTQTPRYLIKTRGQQVTLSCSPISGHRSVSWYQQTPGQGLQFLFEYFSETQRNKGNFPGRFSGRQFSNSRSEMNVSTLELGDSALYLCASSFGAQGQGAKGYTFGSGTRLTVV.

On this clone: Being one base from a much bigger clone, this may be a read error. In the same sample, other DNA sequences code for this CDR3. The rearrangement links TRBV2 to TRBJ2-2; 8 nucleotides line up with TRBD1. Unmatched junction bases numbered 0, after V lost 6 bases and J lost 0 bases. The germline gives CDR1 SNHLY, CDR2 FYNNEI. CDR3 length equals 14 residues. The DNA for the CDR3 is TGTGCCAGCAGACAGGGGGCGAACACCGGGGAGCTGTTTTTT. This translates into CASRQGANTGELFF.